One sample yielded the 20 T cell receptor beta chains listed below, sequenced in a study of neurological immune-mediated disorders. TCRdb independently ran MiXCR on the 5' RACE reads; one entry per CDR3 protein. The table has approximately 66,000 distinct CDR3 sequences, roughly 4.8% seen once. What was sequenced was PBMCs. The receptor source for this set is a man in his thirties or forties with multiple sclerosis.

This clonotype was counted ten times or more. The J gene is TRBJ2-3, the V gene TRBV3-1; 7 bases are shared with TRBD2. Per germline, CDR1 LGHDT and CDR2 YNNKEL (reference sequence). V lost 4 bases, J lost 5 bases, and 9 bases stayed unmatched. This CDR3 contains 15 residues. This chain's CDR3 is CASSPPWGEGDTQYF. In nucleotides, the CDR3 is TGTGCCAGCAGCCCGCCCTGGGGGGAGGGAGATACGCAGTATTTT.

The table lists this clonotype with many counts. V and J are TRBV5-1 and TRBJ1-1; D not resolved. The CDR3 totals 14 residues. Trimming cost V 1 base and J 2 bases, with 9 bases left between them. Per the germline V gene, CDR1 is SGHRS and CDR2 is YFSETQ. The CDR3 is CASSLNGPNTEAFF. The CDR3 DNA is TGCGCCAGCAGCTTGAACGGACCAAACACTGAAGCTTTCTTT.

J is TRBJ2-5 and V is TRBV20-1; D gene ambiguous. This CDR3 is 11 amino acids long. Trimming removed 0 bases from V and 5 bases from J, with 4 bases in between. The germline gives CDR1 DFQATT, CDR2 SNEGSKA (reference sequence). The CDR3 protein is CSARELETQYF. The CDR3 region has the DNA TGCAGTGCTAGAGAACTGGAGACCCAGTACTTC.

This clonotype was seen ten or more times. This chain links TRBV5-1 with TRBJ1-1; D gene unclear. This CDR3 has 14 residues. Germline CDR1 and CDR2: SGHRS and YFSETQ. Trimming removed 1 base from V and 2 bases from J, with 9 bases in between. The CDR3 DNA follows: TGCGCCAGCAGCTTGAATCCGCAAAACACTGAAGCTTTCTTT. Amino acids: CASSLNPQNTEAFF.

At least ten counts were recorded for this clonotype. The V and J genes are TRBV29-1 and TRBJ1-2, with TRBD1 matching over 10 bases. This CDR3 has 12 residues. CDR1 and CDR2 (germline): SQVTM, ANQGSEA. The trim removed 6 bases at V and 5 bases at J, leaving 3 bases unmatched. The CDR3 reads CSVAGQGYGYTF. Written as DNA, the CDR3 is TGCAGCGTGGCGGGACAGGGGTATGGCTACACCTTC.

Concerning this clonotype itself: A read error may explain this, as a much larger clone is one base away. This chain links TRBV6-6 with TRBJ1-5; no clear D. The CDR3 extends over 12 amino acids. V gave up 5 bases and J gave up 7 bases, with 9 bases separating them. CDR1 is MNHNY, CDR2 SVGAGI, per germline (reference sequence). CDR3 bases: TGTGCCAGCAGTACGGTGAGCCAGCCCCAGCATTTT. Its protein is CASSTVSQPQHF.

This clonotype came up many times. This chain links TRBV5-1 with TRBJ2-3; D is ambiguous. The CDR3 sequence is 13 residues long. Germline V gives CDR1 SGHRS, CDR2 YFSETQ. Trimming pared 2 bases from V and 2 bases from J, leaving 6 bases between. The CDR3 nucleotides read TGCGCCAGCAGCTTTCTGTACACAGATACGCAGTATTTT. Protein: CASSFLYTDTQYF. The whole variable domain, filled in from reference TRBV5-1 and TRBJ2-3, reads KAGVTQTPRYLIKTRGQQVTLSCSPISGHRSVSWYQQTPGQGLQFLFEYFSETQRNKGNFPGRFSGRQFSNSRSEMNVSTLELGDSALYLCASSFLYTDTQYFGPGTRLTVL.

This clonotype was picked up many times. V gene TRBV2 combines with J gene TRBJ2-3; D may be TRBD1 or TRBD2 (6 bases each). CDR3 length: 12 residues. Germline CDR1 is SNHLY and CDR2 is FYNNEI. The ends were cut back, 6 bases at V and 9 bases at J, with 13 bases in the middle. The CDR3 is CASRRGVPTQYF. The CDR3 coding sequence is TGTGCCAGCAGGAGGGGGGTACCGACGCAGTATTTT.

Ten or more counts support this clonotype. The V and J genes are TRBV9 and TRBJ2-5; weak D call: TRBD1 (6 bases). Trimming took off 3 bases at V and 5 bases at J, with 14 bases between the two ends. The length of the CDR3 is 14 residues. The germline V gene encodes CDR1 SGDLS and CDR2 YYNGEE. In nucleotides, the CDR3 is TGTGCCAGCAGCGAGTCACAGGGTTTCGAGACCCAGTACTTC. Translated, it gives CASSESQGFETQYF.

This clonotype was counted many times. The chain combines TRBV10-3 with TRBJ1-4; 9 bases align to TRBD1. Germline CDR1 reads ENHRY; CDR2 reads SYGVKD. CDR3 length: 14 amino acids. V was clipped by 6 bases and J by 2 bases; unmatched bases: 1. This chain's CDR3 is CAISGTGTNEKLFF. CDR3 nucleotide sequence: TGTGCCATCAGCGGGACAGGGACTAATGAAAAACTGTTTTTT.

This clonotype has a count of ten or more. The chain has TRBV6-2 or TRBV6-3 and TRBJ2-1; the match to TRBD1 covers 7 bases. Germline values: CDR1 MNHEY, CDR2 SVGEGT. Losses at the gene ends were 6 bases for V and 3 bases for J; bases not matched to a gene: 8. The CDR3 loop spans 15 amino acids. DNA of the CDR3: TGTGCCAGCAGGGAAGGGACAGTATTCTACAATGAGCAGTTCTTC. It is translated as CASREGTVFYNEQFF.

This chain uses TRBV19 with TRBJ2-7; a possible D gene is TRBD2 (5 bases). Germline CDR1 LNHDA, CDR2 SQIVND (reference sequence). The CDR3 is made up of 13 amino acids. Trimming left V 4 bases short and J 4 bases short, with 11 bases between. The CDR3, as DNA: TGTGCCAGTAGTAAGGAGGCGCCATACGAGCAGTACGTC. Encoded protein: CASSKEAPYEQYV.

Many counts were recorded for this clonotype. The rearrangement links TRBV6-5 to TRBJ1-4; TRBD1 might be the D (5 bases). Germline CDR1 reads MNHEY; CDR2 reads SVGAGI. The germline V and J ends were trimmed by 6 bases and 4 bases, with 15 bases remaining between them. The CDR3 has 15 residues. CDR3 bases: TGTGCCAGCAGCCCCGACGGGGACGATAATGAAAAACTGTTTTTT. Protein product: CASSPDGDDNEKLFF.

The table lists this clonotype with many counts. This chain links TRBV7-8 with TRBJ2-3; D perhaps matches TRBD1 (5 bases). Germline CDR1 and CDR2: SGHVS and FQNEAQ. V lost 4 bases and J 0 bases, leaving 14 bases between the germline ends. The CDR3 totals 16 residues. The CDR3 is CASSSYRFSSTDTQYF. The CDR3 region has the DNA TGTGCCAGCAGCTCCTACAGGTTCTCTAGCACAGATACGCAGTATTTT.

This clonotype has a count of ten or more. The chain links TRBV20-1 to TRBJ1-5; D possibly corresponds to TRBD1 (6 bases). The CDR3 contains 15 residues. The V end was cut by 1 base, the J end by 0 bases, with 10 bases between. Germline CDR1 reads DFQATT; CDR2 reads SNEGSKA (reference sequence). DNA for the CDR3: TGCAGTGCTAGAGGGGGGGCGAATAGCAATCAGCCCCAGCATTTT. Protein product: CSARGGANSNQPQHF.

This clonotype has a count of ten or more. The chain links TRBV6-1 to TRBJ2-1; D remains ambiguous. The CDR3 spans 15 residues. V gave up 2 bases and J gave up 2 bases, with 10 bases separating them. Germline V CDR1 and CDR2: MNHNS, SASEGT. The CDR3 sequence: CASSEQVEPYNEQFF. CDR3 sequence (DNA): TGTGCCAGCAGTGAACAGGTAGAACCCTACAATGAGCAGTTCTTC.

This clonotype was counted at least ten times. The chain is built from TRBV14 and TRBJ2-3; unclear D gene. The CDR3 extends over 12 amino acids. Trimming pared 1 base from V and 5 bases from J, leaving 4 bases between. Per the germline V gene, CDR1 is SGHDN and CDR2 is FVKESK. CDR3 protein: CASSQVRDTQYF. The CDR3 region has the DNA TGTGCCAGCAGCCAAGTTCGAGATACGCAGTATTTT.

This clonotype was recorded many times. The chain recombines TRBV28 with TRBJ1-1; 11 nucleotides line up with TRBD1. Germline CDR1 and CDR2: MDHEN and SYDVKM. The CDR3 has 16 amino acids. Trimming at V came to 3 bases and at J to 2 bases, leaving 5 bases not matched to a gene. The CDR3, as DNA: TGTGCCAGCAGTTTCAGGACAGGGGGCCGTAACACTGAAGCTTTCTTT. Its protein product is CASSFRTGGRNTEAFF.

This clonotype was found many times. The rearrangement joins TRBV27 to TRBJ1-6; no reliable D call. Per the germline V gene, CDR1 is MNHEY and CDR2 is SMNVEV (reference sequence). V gave up 2 bases and J gave up 8 bases, with 10 bases separating them. The length of the CDR3 is 14 residues. The CDR3 region has the DNA TGTGCCAGCAGTTTAAGTCTCCGGGATTCACCCCTCCACTTT. Translating gives CASSLSLRDSPLHF.

This clonotype was counted ten times or more. The V and J genes are TRBV3-1 and TRBJ1-6; no clear D gene. The CDR3 spans 15 residues. V lost 1 base and J lost 3, with 7 bases in between. From germline, CDR1 is LGHDT and CDR2 YNNKEL (reference sequence). The CDR3, as DNA: TGTGCCAGCAGCCAAGCGGGAGTCTATAATTCACCCCTCCACTTT. It specifies CASSQAGVYNSPLHF.